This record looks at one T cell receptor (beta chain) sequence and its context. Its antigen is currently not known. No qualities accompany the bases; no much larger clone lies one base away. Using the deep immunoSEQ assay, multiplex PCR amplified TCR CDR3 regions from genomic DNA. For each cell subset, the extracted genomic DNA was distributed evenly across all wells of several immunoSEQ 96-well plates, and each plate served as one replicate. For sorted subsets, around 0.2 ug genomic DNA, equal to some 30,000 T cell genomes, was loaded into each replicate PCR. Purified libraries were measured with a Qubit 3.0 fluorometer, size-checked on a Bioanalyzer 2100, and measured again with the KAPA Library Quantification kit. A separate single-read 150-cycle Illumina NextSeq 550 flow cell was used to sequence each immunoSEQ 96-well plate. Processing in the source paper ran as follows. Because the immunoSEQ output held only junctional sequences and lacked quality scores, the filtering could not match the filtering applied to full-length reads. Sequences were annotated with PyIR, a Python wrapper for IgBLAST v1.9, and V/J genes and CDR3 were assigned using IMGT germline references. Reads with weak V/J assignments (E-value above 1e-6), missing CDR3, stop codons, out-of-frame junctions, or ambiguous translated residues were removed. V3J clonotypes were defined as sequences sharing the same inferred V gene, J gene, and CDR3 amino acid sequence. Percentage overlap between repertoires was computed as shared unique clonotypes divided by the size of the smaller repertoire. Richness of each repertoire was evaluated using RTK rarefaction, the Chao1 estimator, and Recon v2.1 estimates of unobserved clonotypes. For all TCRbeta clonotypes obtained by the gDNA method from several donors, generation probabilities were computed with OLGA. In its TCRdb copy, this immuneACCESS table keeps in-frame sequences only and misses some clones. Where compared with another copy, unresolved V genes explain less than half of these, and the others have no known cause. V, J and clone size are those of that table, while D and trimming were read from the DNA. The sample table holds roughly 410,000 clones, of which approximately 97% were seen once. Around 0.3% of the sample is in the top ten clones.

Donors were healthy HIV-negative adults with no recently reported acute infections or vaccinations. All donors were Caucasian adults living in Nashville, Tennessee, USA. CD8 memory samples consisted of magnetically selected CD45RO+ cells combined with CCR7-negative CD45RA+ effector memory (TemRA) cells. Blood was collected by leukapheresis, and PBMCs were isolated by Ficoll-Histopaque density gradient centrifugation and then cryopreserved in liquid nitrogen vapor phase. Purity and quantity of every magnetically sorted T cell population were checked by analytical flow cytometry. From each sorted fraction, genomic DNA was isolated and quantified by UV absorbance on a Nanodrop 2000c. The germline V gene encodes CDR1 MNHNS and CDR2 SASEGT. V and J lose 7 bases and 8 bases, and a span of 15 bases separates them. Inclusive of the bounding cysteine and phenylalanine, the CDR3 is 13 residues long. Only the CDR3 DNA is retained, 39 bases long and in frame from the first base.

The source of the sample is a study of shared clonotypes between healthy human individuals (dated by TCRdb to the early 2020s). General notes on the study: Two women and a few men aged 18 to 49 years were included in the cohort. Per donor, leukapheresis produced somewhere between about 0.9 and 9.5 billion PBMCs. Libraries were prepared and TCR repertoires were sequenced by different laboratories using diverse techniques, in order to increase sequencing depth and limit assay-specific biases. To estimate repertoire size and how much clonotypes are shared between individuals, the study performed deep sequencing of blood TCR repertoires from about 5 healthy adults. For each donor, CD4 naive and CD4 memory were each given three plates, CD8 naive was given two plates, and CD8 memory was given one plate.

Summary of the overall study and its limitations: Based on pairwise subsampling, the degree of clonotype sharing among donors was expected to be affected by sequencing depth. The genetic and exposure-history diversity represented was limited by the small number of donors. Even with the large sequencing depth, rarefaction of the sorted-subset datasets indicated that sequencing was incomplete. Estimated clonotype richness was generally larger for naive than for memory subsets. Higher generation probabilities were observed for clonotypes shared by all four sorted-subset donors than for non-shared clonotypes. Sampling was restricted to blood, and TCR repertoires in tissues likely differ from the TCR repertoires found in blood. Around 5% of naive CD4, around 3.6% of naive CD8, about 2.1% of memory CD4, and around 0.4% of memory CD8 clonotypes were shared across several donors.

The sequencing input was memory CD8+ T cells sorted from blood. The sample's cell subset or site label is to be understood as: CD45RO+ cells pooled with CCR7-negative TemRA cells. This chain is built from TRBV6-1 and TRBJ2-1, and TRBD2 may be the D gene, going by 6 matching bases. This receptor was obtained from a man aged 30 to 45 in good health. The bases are TGTGCCAGCACCCATCTGGGGGGAGATGAGCAGTTCTTC. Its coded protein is CASTHLGGDEQFF.